Listed below are T cell receptor beta chains from one sample, sequenced in a study of identical twins. TCRdb called the 5' RACE reads again in MiXCR, with one record for every CDR3 protein. The repertoire holds 500,000 to 650,000 distinct CDR3 sequences, with 20% to 25% as singletons. The same sample was also studied in work on yellow fever vaccine responses in identical twins.

Sequencing was done on a sample of CD4+ T cells sorted from blood. These receptors all come from a woman between 18 and 29 years old in good health. Each CDR3 is given with its conserved first and last residue. The D gene is left open where the match is weak. Not every row has a clone size; where given, it reads once, few, many or a size class.

abundance | j_gene | d_gene | v_gene | CDR3nt | CDR3aa
few | TRBJ1-2 | TRBD1 | TRBV20-1 | TGCAGTGCTACTACTGACAGGGGGCAAGGCTACACCTTC | CSATTDRGQGYTF
few | TRBJ2-1 | - | TRBV5-1 | TGCGCCAGCAGCTTGGCTTTGGAATGGGCAGTGCAGTTCTTC | CASSLALEWAVQFF
- | TRBJ2-3 | TRBD2 | TRBV2 | TGTGCCAGCAGTGGTGGTAGCGGGCGGGGAGATACGCAGTATTTT | CASSGGSGRGDTQYF
- | TRBJ2-5 | - | TRBV24-1 | TGTGCCACCAGTGATCAAAAGGGGTTTGGGGAGACCCAGTACTTC | CATSDQKGFGETQYF
few | TRBJ1-6 | - | TRBV6-1 | TGTGCCAGCAGTGCTTTGGGGACTTCTTCACCCCTCCACTTT | CASSALGTSSPLHF
many | TRBJ1-1 | TRBD1 | TRBV5-1 | TGCGCCAGCAGCTCCGGACAGGGGACCACTGAAGCTTTCTTT | CASSSGQGTTEAFF
- | TRBJ2-5 | TRBD2 | TRBV6-2/TRBV6-3 | TGTGCCAGCAGCTCCCGTAGCGGGGGGGCCGGAGAGACCCAGTACTTC | CASSSRSGGAGETQYF
- | TRBJ2-2 | - | TRBV5-1 | TGCGCCAGCAGCGGACGACAGGACAGAAATGTTTTGTCCCTGAACACCGGGGAGCTGTTTTTT | CASSGRQDRNVLSLNTGELFF
- | TRBJ2-3 | - | TRBV20-1 | TGCAGTGCTCCCATGTTGGGGCACCCCACAGATACGCAGTATTTT | CSAPMLGHPTDTQYF
few | TRBJ1-2 | - | TRBV6-1 | TGTGCCAGCAGGACAGAATCATATGGCTACACCTTC | CASRTESYGYTF
few | TRBJ2-6 | - | TRBV5-1 | TGCGCCAGCACGGTGTACGGGGCCAACGTCCTGACTTTC | CASTVYGANVLTF
many | TRBJ2-1 | - | TRBV5-1 | TGCGCCAGCAGACTAGCTAGCTCCTACAATGAGCAGTTCTTC | CASRLASSYNEQFF
- | TRBJ2-5 | TRBD1 | TRBV5-5 | TGTGCCAGCAGCAGAGACAGGGGGTTCGGGGAGACCCAGTACTTC | CASSRDRGFGETQYF
- | TRBJ2-3 | TRBD1 | TRBV7-3 | TGTGCCAGCAGCCCCGACAGGGGACTCACAGATACGCAGTATTTT | CASSPDRGLTDTQYF
- | TRBJ1-2 | TRBD1 | TRBV12-3/TRBV12-4 | TGTGCCAGCACCCCCACAGGGGCCGGCGGCTACACCTTC | CASTPTGAGGYTF
few | TRBJ1-2 | - | TRBV20-1 | TGCAGTGCCTACCGACAGGCCTTTAACTATGGCTACACCTTC | CSAYRQAFNYGYTF
- | TRBJ2-6 | - | TRBV11-1 | TGTGCCAGCAGCCCAAGAGGACAGATCTTACTTCTGAGCTCTGGGGCCAACGTCCTGACTTTC | CASSPRGQILLLSSGANVLTF
- | TRBJ1-2 | - | TRBV2 | TGTGCCAGCAGTTTATTGAGGGACGGCTACACCTTC | CASSLLRDGYTF
few | TRBJ1-1 | - | TRBV7-7 | TGTGCCAGCAAAAGGGGGAGGAACACTGAAGCTTTCTTT | CASKRGRNTEAFF
many | TRBJ2-2 | TRBD1 | TRBV7-9 | TGTGCCAGCCACGACAGGGGGGTCGGCACCGGGGAGCTGTTTTTT | CASHDRGVGTGELFF
few | TRBJ1-2 | TRBD1 | TRBV11-2 | TGTGCCAGCACCGTCCGGGACAGTAACTATGGCTACACCTTC | CASTVRDSNYGYTF
- | TRBJ2-7 | - | TRBV28 | TGTGCCAGCAAGGAGGGACTGGACGAGCAGTACTTC | CASKEGLDEQYF
few | TRBJ2-3 | TRBD1 | TRBV12-3/TRBV12-4 | TGTGCCAGCAGTTTAAGGACAGGGGTTGGCACAGATACGCAGTATTTT | CASSLRTGVGTDTQYF